Presented here are 8 T cell receptor beta chains from one specimen sequenced in a study of neoadjuvant anti-PD-1 for oral cavity cancer. Described time point: after neoadjuvant nivolumab, at surgical resection. This table comes from immunoSEQ multiplex PCR, and its TCRdb copy is limited to in-frame clones, with some not included. Of about 9,100 clones listed, 64% are singletons. The sample consisted of PBMCs, taken after nivolumab (anti-PD-1) treatment. The receptors originated from a person between 40 and 79 years old with oral cavity squamous cell carcinoma.

This chain connects TRBV9 to TRBJ1-4; D is perhaps TRBD1 (6 bases). The CDR3 consists of 12 residues. The V gene lost 3 bases and the J gene lost 7 bases, with 7 bases spanning the gap. Germline assignment: CDR1 SGDLS and CDR2 YYNGEE. This CDR3 is CASSEGGEKLFF. The CDR3 DNA sequence: TGTGCCAGCAGCGAAGGGGGTGAAAAACTGTTTTTT.

A few counts support this clone. CDR3 residues: CASSLRNTEAFF. The DNA for the CDR3 is TGTGCCAGTAGTCTGAGGAACACTGAAGCTTTCTTT. V is TRBV19 and J is TRBJ1-1; the D is unclear. Trimming left V 5 bases short and J 1 base short, with 5 bases between. The CDR3 covers 12 residues. CDR1 is LNHDA, CDR2 SQIVND, per germline (reference sequence).

The rearrangement links TRBV13 to TRBJ1-4, with TRBD1 identical over 9 bases. The CDR3 has 14 amino acids. From germline, CDR1 is PRHDT and CDR2 FYEKMQ (reference sequence). Germline trimming cut 4 bases from V and 8 bases from J; bases unmatched to any gene: 5. This chain's CDR3 is CASSWRQGGEKLFF. CDR3 coding DNA: TGTGCCAGCAGCTGGCGACAGGGGGGCGAAAAACTGTTTTTT.

The chain joins TRBV5-5 to TRBJ1-4, with D perhaps TRBD1 (5 bases). Germline CDR1 SGHKS, CDR2 YYEKEE (reference sequence). V was cut by 4 bases and J by 0 bases, with 10 bases left in between. The length of the CDR3 is 15 residues. CDR3 nucleotide sequence: TGTGCCAGCAGCCGCGGGGCTGCAACTAATGAAAAACTGTTTTTT. Protein product: CASSRGAATNEKLFF.

The V gene is TRBV27, the J gene TRBJ1-1; 8 positions agree with TRBD1. The germline V gene encodes CDR1 MNHEY and CDR2 SMNVEV (reference sequence). This CDR3 has 14 amino acids. V lost 5 bases, J lost 4 bases, and 6 bases stayed unmatched. CDR3 bases: TGTGCCAGCAGTCCGCGGACAGGGACCACTGAAGCTTTCTTT. Its protein is CASSPRTGTTEAFF.

This chain links TRBV6-1 with TRBJ1-1; D is perhaps TRBD1 (5 bases). Germline loops: CDR1 MNHNS, CDR2 SASEGT. The CDR3 consists of 14 residues. V was trimmed by 7 bases and J by 0 bases, leaving 12 bases between them. The CDR3 is CASIGATVNTEAFF. The CDR3 bases are TGTGCCAGCATTGGGGCCACTGTGAACACTGAAGCTTTCTTT.

The chain employs TRBV6-5 and TRBJ2-7, with 7 bases matching TRBD2. Losses at the gene ends were 6 bases for V and 9 bases for J; bases not matched to a gene: 8. Looked up from germline, CDR1 is MNHEY and CDR2 is SVGAGI. This CDR3 spans 12 amino acids. The CDR3 DNA reads as TGTGCCAGCAGCCCGACTGGACTAGGGCAGTACTTC. Amino acids: CASSPTGLGQYF.

This rearrangement joins TRBV7-9 to TRBJ1-1, with 7 bases identical to TRBD1. V shed 2 bases, J shed 3 bases, and the junction held 12 bases outside the gene matches. The CDR3 contains 17 residues. CDR1 and CDR2 from the germline V gene are SEHNR and FQNEAQ (reference sequence). CDR3 coding DNA: TGTGCCAGCAGCTTACCGTACGGGACAGTAGGAGACACTGAAGCTTTCTTT. This translates into CASSLPYGTVGDTEAFF.